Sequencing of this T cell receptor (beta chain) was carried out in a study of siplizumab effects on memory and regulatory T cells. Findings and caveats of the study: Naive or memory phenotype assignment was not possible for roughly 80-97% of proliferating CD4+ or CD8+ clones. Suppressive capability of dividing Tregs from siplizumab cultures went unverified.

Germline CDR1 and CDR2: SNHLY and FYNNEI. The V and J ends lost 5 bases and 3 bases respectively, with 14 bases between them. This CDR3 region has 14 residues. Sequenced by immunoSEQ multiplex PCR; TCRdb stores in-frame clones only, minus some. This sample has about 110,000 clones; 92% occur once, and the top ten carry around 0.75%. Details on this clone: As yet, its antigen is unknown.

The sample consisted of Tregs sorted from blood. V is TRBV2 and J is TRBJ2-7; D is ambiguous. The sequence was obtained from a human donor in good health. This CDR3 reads CASSPQRRSYEQYF. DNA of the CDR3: TGTGCCAGCAGTCCCCAGAGACGGAGCTACGAGCAGTACTTC.